This T cell receptor beta chain was identified during a study of blood T cell repertoires in COVID-19. Clones were read by immunoSEQ multiplex PCR, and TCRdb kept only the in-frame ones, dropping some. In the table there are 260,000 or so clones, approximately 80% of which are singletons. Unmatched junction bases numbered 10, after V lost 9 bases and J lost 5 bases. This CDR3 region has 15 residues. Germline assignment: CDR1 KGHDR and CDR2 SFDVKD. The chain couples TRBV24-1 to TRBJ1-5, with 9 bases that match TRBD1. The TCR comes from a woman in her 70s with acute or convalescent COVID-19. Sequencing used peripheral blood. DNA of the CDR3: TGTGCCACCCGGGACAGGGAAGTTTTTCATCAGCCCCAGCATTTT. It codes for CATRDREVFHQPQHF.